Detailed here is one T cell receptor (beta chain). At one of its ends the junction is not consistent with the germline gene, which may arise from a read error. This specimen belongs to a study of blood T cell repertoires in COVID-19. Turning to the study itself: PBMCs, B-cell-depleted T cells, or T cells provided the cDNA or gDNA that made up the material.

Germline-derived CDR1 and CDR2 are GTSNPN and SVGIG (reference sequence). This CDR3 region has 15 residues. In the authors' workflow: Amplified reference gene primers provided the basis for estimating nucleated cell counts. Produced via immunoSEQ multiplex PCR; TCRdb's table is partial and in-frame only. That table gives V, J and clone size, and the DNA gave D and trimming. The table lists 140,000 to 150,000 clones, around nine tenths of them singletons, with roughly 2% in the top ten. This chain links TRBV30 with TRBJ1-1; 7 nucleotides match TRBD1. The sequenced sample consisted of peripheral blood. This clonotype was sampled from a human donor in a cohort sampled during active COVID-19. Written as DNA, the CDR3 is TGTGCCTGGAGTAAACCCGGCAGGGGGAACGCTGAAGCTTTCTTT. Amino acid sequence: CAWSKPGRGNAEAFF. Combining the CDR3 with reference TRBV30 and TRBJ1-1 gives the whole variable domain SQTIHQWPATLVQPVGSPLSLECTVEGTSNPNLYWYRQAAGRGLQLLFYSVGIGQISSEVPQNLSASRPQDRQFILSSKKLLLSDSGFYLCAWSKPGRGNAEAFFGQGTRLTVV.